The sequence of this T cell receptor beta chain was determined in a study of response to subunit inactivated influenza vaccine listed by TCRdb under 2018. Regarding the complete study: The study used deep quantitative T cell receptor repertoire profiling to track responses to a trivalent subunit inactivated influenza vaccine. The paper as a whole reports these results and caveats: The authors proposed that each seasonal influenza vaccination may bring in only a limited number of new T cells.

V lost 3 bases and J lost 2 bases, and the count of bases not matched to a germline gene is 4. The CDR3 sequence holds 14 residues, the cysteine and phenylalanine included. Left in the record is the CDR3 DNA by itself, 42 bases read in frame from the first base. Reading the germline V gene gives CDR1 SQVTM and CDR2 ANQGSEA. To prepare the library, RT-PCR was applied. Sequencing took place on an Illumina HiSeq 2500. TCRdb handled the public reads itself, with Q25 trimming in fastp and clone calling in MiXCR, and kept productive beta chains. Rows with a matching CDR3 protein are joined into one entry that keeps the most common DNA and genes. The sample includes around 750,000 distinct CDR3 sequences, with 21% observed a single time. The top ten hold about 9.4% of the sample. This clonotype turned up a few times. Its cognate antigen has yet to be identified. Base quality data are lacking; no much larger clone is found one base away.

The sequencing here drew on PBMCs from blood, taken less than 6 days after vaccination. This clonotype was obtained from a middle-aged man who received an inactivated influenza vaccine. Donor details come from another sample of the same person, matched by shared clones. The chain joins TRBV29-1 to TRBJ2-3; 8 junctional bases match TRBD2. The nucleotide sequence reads TGCAGCGTTGAGATCGGGGGGGCCACAGATACGCAGTATTTT. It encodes CSVEIGGATDTQYF.